This T cell receptor beta chain was retrieved from a study of T cells in Graves' hyperthyroidism and ophthalmopathy. Whole-study findings and limits: Ophthalmopathy got predicted by the model a median roughly 6.1 months before its onset.

Lactation, pregnancy, other autoimmune disease or uncontrolled infection led to exclusion of patients. This clonotype was detected ten times or more. Its antigen is unidentified. Germline CDR1 reads SGHAT; CDR2 reads FQNNGV. The ends were cut back, 6 bases at V and 1 base at J, with 15 bases in the middle. The CDR3 is 15 residues long. TCR beta CDR3 regions were amplified from RNA transcripts. The HTBI primer set was used in a first-round RT-PCR of the TCR CDR3. TCRdb analysed the multiplex PCR reads with MiXCR anew, one entry per CDR3 protein. The sample shows about 320,000 distinct CDR3 sequences, 16% of them seen only once.

The chain recombines TRBV11-2 with TRBJ1-1; no firm D call. The sequencing sample was made of blood. The sequence derives from a man younger than 40 with Graves' hyperthyroidism. The CDR3 region is CASRPLLRKNTEAFF. CDR3 nucleotides: TGTGCCAGCAGACCCCTGTTACGAAAGAACACTGAAGCTTTCTTT.